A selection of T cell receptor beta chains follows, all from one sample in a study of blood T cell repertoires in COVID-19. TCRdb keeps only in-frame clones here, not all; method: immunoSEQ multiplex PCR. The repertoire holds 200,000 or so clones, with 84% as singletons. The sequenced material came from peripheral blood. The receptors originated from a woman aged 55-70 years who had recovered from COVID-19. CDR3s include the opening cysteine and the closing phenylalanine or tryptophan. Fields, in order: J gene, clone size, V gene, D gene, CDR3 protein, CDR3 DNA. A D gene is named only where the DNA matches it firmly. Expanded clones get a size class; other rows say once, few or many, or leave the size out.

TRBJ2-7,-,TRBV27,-,CASSYNVLYEQYF,TGTGCCAGCAGTTACAATGTCCTCTACGAGCAGTACTTC
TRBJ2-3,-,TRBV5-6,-,CASSLPGSPLTDTQYF,TGTGCCAGCAGCTTGCCCGGGTCCCCCCTCACAGATACGCAGTATTTT
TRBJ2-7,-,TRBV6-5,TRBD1,CASSTGQGPYEQYF,TGTGCCAGCAGTACGGGACAGGGCCCTTACGAGCAGTACTTC
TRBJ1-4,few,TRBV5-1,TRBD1,CASSPQIGTGEKLFF,TGCGCCAGCAGCCCCCAAATCGGGACAGGAGAAAAACTGTTTTTT
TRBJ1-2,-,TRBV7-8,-,CASSLAGEPRGYTF,TGTGCCAGCAGCTTAGCAGGGGAACCGAGGGGCTACACCTTC
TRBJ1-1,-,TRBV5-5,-,CASSLLTVYTEAFF,TGTGCCAGCAGCTTACTGACAGTCTACACTGAAGCTTTCTTT
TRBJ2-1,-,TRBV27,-,CASRMTFTVSYNEQFF,TGTGCCAGCAGAATGACATTTACCGTCTCCTACAATGAGCAGTTCTTC
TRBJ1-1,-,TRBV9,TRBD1,CASSSLTLDRASAFF,TGTGCCAGCAGCTCACTAACTTTGGACAGGGCATCCGCTTTCTTT
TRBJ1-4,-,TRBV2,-,CASSWGGSNEKLFF,TGTGCCAGCAGCTGGGGGGGGAGTAATGAAAAACTGTTTTTT
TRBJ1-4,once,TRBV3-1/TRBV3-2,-,CASSQVPGSGGANEKLFF,TGTGCCAGCAGCCAAGTCCCGGGTTCGGGTGGGGCAAATGAAAAACTGTTTTTT
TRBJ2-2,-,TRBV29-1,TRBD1,CSATDRADTGELFF,TGCAGCGCCACGGACAGGGCCGACACCGGGGAGCTGTTTTTT
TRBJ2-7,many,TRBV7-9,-,CASSSPNGRQEQYF,TGTGCCAGCAGCTCCCCTAATGGGAGACAAGAGCAGTACTTC
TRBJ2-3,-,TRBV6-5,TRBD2,CASSQRGVGIDTQYF,TGTGCCAGCAGCCAACGGGGGGTCGGTATAGATACGCAGTATTTT
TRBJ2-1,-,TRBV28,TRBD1,CASSPTGGRHEQFF,TGTGCCAGCAGCCCGACAGGGGGCCGTCATGAGCAGTTCTTC
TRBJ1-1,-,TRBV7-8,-,CASSLVGGDTEAFF,TGTGCCAGCAGCTTAGTGGGCGGGGACACTGAAGCTTTCTTT
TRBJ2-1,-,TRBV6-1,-,CASSERQANSEQFF,TGTGCCAGCAGTGAGCGACAGGCGAATTCCGAGCAGTTCTTC
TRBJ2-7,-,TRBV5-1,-,CASSSLGGPSEQYF,TGCGCCAGCAGCTCGTTGGGGGGGCCTAGCGAGCAGTACTTC